This T cell receptor beta chain originates from a study of regulatory dendritic cells for organ transplantation. Study-wide results and caveats: Mature dendritic cells appeared to drive more memory CD8+ clonal expansion than regulatory ones.

Produced via immunoSEQ multiplex PCR; TCRdb's table is partial and in-frame only. The data hold some 10,000 clones, with about 66% observed a single time. This CDR3 is built from 15 residues. Trimming left V 5 bases short and J 0 bases short, with 13 bases between. Germline values: CDR1 LNHDA, CDR2 SQIVND (reference sequence). In this sample, this clone turned up once. The antigen is not known. V and J are TRBV19 and TRBJ1-1, with a weak D call TRBD1 (6 bases). This sequence was found in a human donor in good health. The specimen was memory CD8+ T cells from blood. Subset of the sample: CD45RO+ memory T cells. CDR3 in amino acids: CASSPRTALNTEAFF. The CDR3 nucleotides are TGTGCCAGTAGTCCCAGGACAGCTTTGAACACTGAAGCTTTCTTT.